A selection of T cell receptor beta chains follows, all from one sample in a study of T and B cells in COVID-19 patients. One entry per CDR3 protein results from TCRdb running MiXCR on the multiplex PCR reads. The table shows 17,000 or so distinct CDR3 sequences, with approximately 37% occurring only once. The sequenced sample was blood. Receptors originate from a human donor with active COVID-19. The CDR3 runs from the conserved cysteine through the conserved F or W. A D gene is named only where the DNA matches it firmly. Part of the rows lack a size; the others show once, few, many or a class for expanded clones.

J gene,V gene,D gene,clone size,CDR3 DNA,CDR3 protein
TRBJ2-1,TRBV11-1,TRBD1,medium-sized,TGTGCCAGCAGCACTACAGGGGTACGTGAGTTCTTC,CASSTTGVREFF
TRBJ1-4,TRBV29-1,TRBD1,NA,TGCAGCGGTACCGGGACAGGGGGTGGGAAACTGTTTTTT,CSGTGTGGGKLFF
TRBJ2-3,TRBV2,TRBD2,NA,TGTGCCAGCAGTGAAAGCGGGGGGGCCCCAGATACGCAGTATTTT,CASSESGGAPDTQYF
TRBJ1-2,TRBV7-9,TRBD1,NA,TGTGCCAGCAGAATGGGACAGGACTATGGCTACACCTTC,CASRMGQDYGYTF
TRBJ2-2,TRBV5-6,TRBD1,NA,TGTGCCAGCTTTCCTCTGGGACAGGGTGGGACCGGGGAGCTGTTTTTT,CASFPLGQGGTGELFF
TRBJ2-3,TRBV6-1,NA,few,TGTGCCATACGACGAGGAGGCGGAGATACGCAGTATTTT,CAIRRGGGDTQYF
TRBJ2-3,TRBV6-4,NA,few,TGTGCCAGCAGTACACCGGGAGCTAACACAGATACGCAGTATTTT,CASSTPGANTDTQYF
TRBJ2-5,TRBV12-3/TRBV12-4,NA,few,TGTGCCAGCAGTTTCTGGCAGCAAGAGACCCAGTACTTC,CASSFWQQETQYF
TRBJ1-3,TRBV6-5,TRBD1,NA,TGTGCCAGCAGCCGATCGCCGGGACAGGGGGGAAACACCATATATTTT,CASSRSPGQGGNTIYF
TRBJ2-3,TRBV18,TRBD1,NA,TGTGCCAGCTCATCGACGACAGGGGGCCGCACAGATACGCAGTATTTT,CASSSTTGGRTDTQYF
TRBJ2-2,TRBV19,NA,medium-sized,TGTGCCAGTATTAGTGAGCTGTTTTTT,CASISELFF
TRBJ1-4,TRBV6-5,NA,few,TGTGCCAGCAGAGAGGGGTTGAATGAAAAACTGTTTTTT,CASREGLNEKLFF
TRBJ2-3,TRBV29-1,NA,many,TGCAGCGTCTACTCCCGGGCCGAATTCACAGATACGCAGTATTTT,CSVYSRAEFTDTQYF
TRBJ2-1,TRBV6-2/TRBV6-3,NA,NA,TGTGCCAGCAGTTACAAGCAGGGGGGCAGGGAGCAGTTCTTC,CASSYKQGGREQFF
TRBJ1-4,TRBV20-1,NA,NA,TGCAGTGCTAGTACAGGCAATGAAAAACTGTTTTTT,CSASTGNEKLFF
TRBJ2-7,TRBV12-3/TRBV12-4,TRBD1,medium-sized,TGTGCCAGCAGGACGACAGGGGGAACGTTCGAGCAGTACTTC,CASRTTGGTFEQYF
TRBJ1-6,TRBV10-3,NA,few,TGTGCCATCAGTGGAGCAGGGCAGAATTCACCCCTCCACTTT,CAISGAGQNSPLHF
TRBJ1-2,TRBV20-1,NA,NA,TGCAGTGCCCAGGGTCACTATGGCTACACCTTC,CSAQGHYGYTF